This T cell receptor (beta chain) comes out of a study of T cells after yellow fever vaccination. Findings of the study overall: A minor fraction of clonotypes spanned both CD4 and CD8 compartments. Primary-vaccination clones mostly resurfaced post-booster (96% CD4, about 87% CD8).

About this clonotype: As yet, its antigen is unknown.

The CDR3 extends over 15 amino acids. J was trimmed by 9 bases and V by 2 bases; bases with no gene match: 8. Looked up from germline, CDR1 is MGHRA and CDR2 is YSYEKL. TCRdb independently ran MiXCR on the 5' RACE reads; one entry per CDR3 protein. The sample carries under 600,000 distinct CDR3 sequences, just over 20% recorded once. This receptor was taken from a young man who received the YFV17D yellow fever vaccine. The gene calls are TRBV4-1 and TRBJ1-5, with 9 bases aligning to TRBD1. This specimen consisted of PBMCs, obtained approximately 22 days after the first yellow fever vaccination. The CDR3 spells CASSQQTGGSWPQHF. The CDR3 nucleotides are TGCGCCAGCAGCCAACAGACAGGGGGGAGCTGGCCCCAGCATTTT.